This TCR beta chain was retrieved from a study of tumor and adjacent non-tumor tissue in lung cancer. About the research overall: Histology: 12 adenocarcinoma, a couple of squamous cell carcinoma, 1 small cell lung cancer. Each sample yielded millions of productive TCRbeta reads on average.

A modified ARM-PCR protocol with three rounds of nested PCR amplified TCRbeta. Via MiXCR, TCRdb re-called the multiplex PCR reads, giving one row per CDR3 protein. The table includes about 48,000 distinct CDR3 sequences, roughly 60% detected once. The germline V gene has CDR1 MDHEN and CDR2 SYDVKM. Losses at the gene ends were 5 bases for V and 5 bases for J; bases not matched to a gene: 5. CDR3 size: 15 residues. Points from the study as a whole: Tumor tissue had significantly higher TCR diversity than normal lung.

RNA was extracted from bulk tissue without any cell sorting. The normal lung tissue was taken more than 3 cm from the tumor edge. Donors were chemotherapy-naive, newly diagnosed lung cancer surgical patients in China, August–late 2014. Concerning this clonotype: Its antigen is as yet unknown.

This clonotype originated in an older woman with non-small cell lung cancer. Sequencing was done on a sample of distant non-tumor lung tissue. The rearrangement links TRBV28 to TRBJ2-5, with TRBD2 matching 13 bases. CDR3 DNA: TGTGCCAGCAGTCCAGGACTAGCGGGAGCGGAGACCCAGTACTTC. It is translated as CASSPGLAGAETQYF.